The rows below give T cell receptor beta chains drawn from one sample of a study of shared clonotypes between healthy human individuals. The method was immunoSEQ multiplex PCR; TCRdb's version includes in-frame clones alone and lacks a portion of them. Of around 2.3 million clones listed, approximately 96% are singletons. Sequencing was performed on naive CD4+ T cells sorted from blood. Receptors were obtained from a man in his late teens or twenties in good health. Each CDR3 is given with its conserved first and last residue. The D gene is left open where the match is weak. Expanded clones are given a class, and other clones once, few, many or no size at all.

CDR3: CASSQARDGYTF; DNA: TGTGCCAGCAGCCAAGCAAGGGATGGCTACACCTTC; D: NA; J: TRBJ1-2; V: TRBV2; size: NA
CDR3: CASSLDGGPTYEQYF; DNA: TGCGCCAGCAGCTTGGATGGCGGCCCTACCTACGAGCAGTACTTC; D: NA; J: TRBJ2-7; V: TRBV5-1; size: NA
CDR3: CASSSKDRGLITDTQYF; DNA: TGTGCCAGCAGCTCAAAGGACAGGGGGCTCATCACAGATACGCAGTATTTT; D: TRBD1; J: TRBJ2-3; V: TRBV11-2; size: NA
CDR3: CASSLRTGGTSEQYF; DNA: TGCGCCAGCAGCCTCCGGACAGGGGGGACCTCCGAGCAGTACTTC; D: TRBD1; J: TRBJ2-7; V: TRBV5-1; size: NA
CDR3: CASSSGDNYGYTF; DNA: TGTGCCAGCAGCTCCGGAGACAACTATGGCTACACCTTC; D: NA; J: TRBJ1-2; V: TRBV7-2; size: NA
CDR3: CAIRGGGNTGELFF; DNA: TGTGCCATAAGGGGCGGGGGCAACACCGGGGAGCTGTTTTTT; D: NA; J: TRBJ2-2; V: TRBV10-3; size: NA
CDR3: CASSTRTGPSSYEQYF; DNA: TGCGCCAGCAGCACCAGGACAGGTCCTAGCTCCTACGAGCAGTACTTC; D: TRBD1; J: TRBJ2-7; V: TRBV5-1; size: NA
CDR3: CASSRADFYTDTQYF; DNA: TGTGCCAGCAGCCGCGCGGACTTCTACACAGATACGCAGTATTTT; D: NA; J: TRBJ2-3; V: TRBV5-4; size: once
CDR3: CASSVAQAGGQETQYF; DNA: TGTGCCAGCAGCGTAGCTCAAGCGGGGGGACAAGAGACCCAGTACTTC; D: TRBD2; J: TRBJ2-5; V: TRBV9; size: NA
CDR3: CAISESSASNNEQFF; DNA: TGTGCCATCAGTGAGTCGTCGGCTAGCAATAATGAGCAGTTCTTC; D: NA; J: TRBJ2-1; V: TRBV10-3; size: NA
CDR3: CASSVASGGADNYEQYF; DNA: TGTGCCAGCAGTGTCGCGAGCGGGGGGGCTGATAACTACGAGCAGTACTTC; D: TRBD2; J: TRBJ2-7; V: TRBV6-1; size: NA
CDR3: CASSRTHNEQFF; DNA: TGTGCCAGCAGTCGCACCCACAATGAGCAGTTCTTC; D: NA; J: TRBJ2-1; V: TRBV6-5; size: NA
CDR3: CASSYGGQGDGYTF; DNA: TGTGCCAGCAGTTACGGGGGACAGGGGGATGGCTACACCTTC; D: TRBD1; J: TRBJ1-2; V: TRBV6-6; size: NA
CDR3: CASSKGQNLSSYEQYF; DNA: TGTGCCAGCAGCAAAGGGCAAAACTTGAGCTCCTACGAGCAGTACTTC; D: NA; J: TRBJ2-7; V: TRBV21-1; size: NA
CDR3: CASSGSHGVSREQYF; DNA: TGCGCCAGCAGTGGGTCGCACGGAGTTTCGCGCGAGCAGTACTTC; D: NA; J: TRBJ2-7; V: TRBV10-1; size: NA
CDR3: CASSSIQGISEETQYF; DNA: TGTGCCAGCAGCTCGATACAGGGGATAAGCGAAGAGACCCAGTACTTC; D: TRBD1; J: TRBJ2-5; V: TRBV7-6; size: NA
CDR3: CATSRDPGAYEQYF; DNA: TGTGCCACCAGCAGAGATCCAGGGGCGTACGAGCAGTACTTC; D: NA; J: TRBJ2-7; V: TRBV15; size: NA
CDR3: CASSLALAGGLTDTQYF; DNA: TGTGCCAGCAGCTTGGCTTTAGCGGGGGGACTAACAGATACGCAGTATTTT; D: TRBD2; J: TRBJ2-3; V: TRBV5-6; size: NA
CDR3: CATSRDLRGPVGLAGPPQYF; DNA: TGTGCCACCAGCAGAGACCTTAGGGGGCCCGTCGGACTAGCGGGACCCCCGCAGTACTTC; D: TRBD2; J: TRBJ2-7; V: TRBV15; size: once
CDR3: CAIARTDYGYTF; DNA: TGTGCCATCGCTCGGACAGACTATGGCTACACCTTC; D: NA; J: TRBJ1-2; V: TRBV10-3; size: NA
CDR3: CASSLAATSGANVLTF; DNA: TGTGCCAGCAGCTTAGCAGCGACCTCTGGGGCCAACGTCCTGACTTTC; D: NA; J: TRBJ2-6; V: TRBV7-2; size: NA
CDR3: CASGFQVLADNSNQPQHF; DNA: TGTGCTAGTGGTTTCCAAGTCCTGGCGGATAATAGCAATCAGCCCCAGCATTTT; D: NA; J: TRBJ1-5; V: TRBV12-5; size: NA
CDR3: CAIRGGVGNTEAFF; DNA: TGTGCCATCCGAGGAGGAGTAGGGAACACTGAAGCTTTCTTT; D: NA; J: TRBJ1-1; V: TRBV10-3; size: NA
CDR3: CASRPDYSRTYEQYF; DNA: TGTGCCAGCCGACCTGACTACAGTCGCACCTACGAGCAGTACTTC; D: NA; J: TRBJ2-7; V: TRBV19; size: NA
CDR3: CASRSGRENEQFF; DNA: TGTGCCAGCAGGAGCGGGAGGGAAAATGAGCAGTTCTTC; D: TRBD2; J: TRBJ2-1; V: TRBV6-5; size: once
CDR3: CAWEILEVQYF; DNA: TGTGCCTGGGAGATACTGGAAGTGCAGTACTTC; D: NA; J: TRBJ2-7; V: TRBV30; size: NA
CDR3: CASSQDTGSGNTIYF; DNA: TGCGCCAGCAGCCAAGATACTGGCTCTGGAAACACCATATATTTT; D: NA; J: TRBJ1-3; V: TRBV4-3; size: NA
CDR3: CASSRDLSNTGELFF; DNA: TGTGCCAGCAGCAGGGACCTGAGCAATACCGGGGAGCTGTTTTTT; D: NA; J: TRBJ2-2; V: TRBV9; size: NA
CDR3: CASSPRKLLNTGELFF; DNA: TGTGCCAGCAGCCCGCGTAAACTATTAAACACCGGGGAGCTGTTTTTT; D: NA; J: TRBJ2-2; V: TRBV7-9; size: NA
CDR3: CASNDSYEQYF; DNA: TGCGCCAGCAACGACAGCTACGAGCAGTACTTC; D: NA; J: TRBJ2-7; V: TRBV23-1; size: NA
CDR3: CASSSPGTSGSFEYNEQFF; DNA: TGCGCCAGCAGCTCCCCCGGGACTAGCGGATCGTTCGAATACAATGAGCAGTTCTTC; D: TRBD2; J: TRBJ2-1; V: TRBV5-1; size: NA
CDR3: CASSESRADGYTF; DNA: TGCGCCAGCAGTGAATCCAGGGCCGATGGCTACACCTTC; D: NA; J: TRBJ1-2; V: TRBV10-1; size: NA